This TCR beta chain was observed in a study of T cells in Graves' hyperthyroidism and ophthalmopathy (dated by TCRdb to between 2018 and 2020). About the investigation overall: Peripheral blood was sampled at the time of initial diagnosis, prior to any treatment. To identify TCR V-J signatures that set the groups apart, the researchers used a discovery cohort of 100 patients, made up of 40 to 45 with Graves' ophthalmopathy and approximately 57 with stable Graves' hyperthyroidism. Prospective prediction of ophthalmopathy was tested in an independent validation cohort consisting of fewer than 20 hyperthyroidism patients and over 15 patients who later progressed to ophthalmopathy. The 100 discovery patients were divided at random into training and test sets in a 7:3 ratio. In several Graves' hyperthyroidism patients, the study also compared T-cell repertoires from thyroid tissue with T-cell repertoires from blood. Following sampling, methimazole starting at 30 mg daily was given to hyperthyroidism patients, and high-dose intravenous methylprednisolone was given to ophthalmopathy patients. The paper reports TCR Vbeta CDR3 sequencing of approximately 140 peripheral blood samples: around 45 ophthalmopathy, under 80 hyperthyroidism and approximately 17 progressor patients. On the study overall, not on this receptor specifically: Sample size was not statistically predetermined, and blinding of investigators to group allocation was not performed. Blood samples also contained most of the expanded thyroid clonotypes (frequency above 0.001), which suggests that blood repertoires may reflect thyroid immune responses. A 13 V-J signature model separated ophthalmopathy from stable hyperthyroidism, with approximately 86% sensitivity and roughly 81% specificity in cross-validation and 80%/75% in testing. In validation, the model predicted progression to ophthalmopathy with 55% to 71% sensitivity and approximately 72% specificity, a median of about six months before onset.

The germline V gene specifies SGHAT as CDR1 and FQNNGV as CDR2. At the junction V is shortened by 5 bases and J by 5 bases; bases outside the gene matches: 8. The CDR3 numbers 14 residues from cysteine through phenylalanine. The read is trimmed to its CDR3 DNA, 42 bases read in frame from base 1. This clonotype was counted many times. The antigen it recognizes is unknown. Per-base qualities were not stored, and no clone one base away is much larger. Hyperthyroidism patients were newly diagnosed, had a disease duration of under 2 months, and were aged 18 to 65 years. Exclusion was applied to patients with uncontrolled infections, other autoimmune diseases, pregnancy or lactation. Diagnoses were based on clinical symptoms, serum thyroxine and TRAb, thyroid ultrasound and orbital computed tomography. For progressor patients, blood was drawn at the first diagnosis of hyperthyroidism, before any ophthalmopathy symptoms had appeared. Ficoll-Paque density gradient centrifugation was used to isolate PBMCs from 8.5 to 10 ml of fresh peripheral blood. Patients classed as progressors first received a Graves' hyperthyroidism diagnosis and then went on to develop ophthalmopathy during follow-up. Total RNA was extracted using Trizol reagent, and RNA quality was assessed on an Agilent 2100 Bioanalyzer.

The TCR beta CDR3 regions were amplified from the RNA transcripts. For the first round of RT-PCR on the TCR CDR3, the HTBI primer set was used together with the Qiagen OneStep RT-PCR kit. Libraries were constructed in a second round of multiplex PCR, after which size selection and purification were performed. Sequencing of the libraries was done on an Illumina HiSeq2000 using paired-end 100 bp reads. For the original study's pipeline: SOAPnuke was used to process the raw data, with reads discarded if the reads contained adapters or uncalled bases, had a mean Phred below 15, or lacked an exact constant-primer or identifier match. COPE v1.2.5 was used to merge the high-quality paired reads, and each unique nucleotide sequence was defined as a clonotype. Clonotypes were aligned to IMGT TRBV, TRBD and TRBJ reference segments using MiTCR v1.1. The analysis included only V-J combinations with a frequency above 0.0001, which together covered more than 98% of the repertoires. A TCS score was defined as the ratio of F50 (clonal expansion) to E x V (chaos), with BLOSUM62-based TCRdist applied between CDR3 peptides within each V-J. Welch's t-statistics and random forest reduced around 550 V-J features to roughly 13, which were used in a naive Bayes classifier (R e1071). The raw public data were reprocessed by TCRdb itself: fastp quality trimming at Q25, MiXCR clonotype calling, in-frame beta chains only. Every distinct CDR3 protein forms one entry, paired with its most common genes and DNA. The V and J calls and clone size come from TCRdb's table, not from the authors' own analysis. Counted in this sample were a few hundred thousand distinct CDR3 sequences; about 14% of them appeared once. Jointly, the top ten make up 13% of the sample.

Source material: blood. The sequence came from a woman in her thirties or forties with Graves' hyperthyroidism that later progressed to Graves' ophthalmopathy. Recombination linked TRBV11-2 to TRBJ2-5; 7 central nucleotides agree with TRBD2. The CDR3 region reads CASSPSVGGETQYF. Here is the DNA: TGTGCCAGCAGCCCTAGCGTCGGGGGGGAGACCCAGTACTTC.